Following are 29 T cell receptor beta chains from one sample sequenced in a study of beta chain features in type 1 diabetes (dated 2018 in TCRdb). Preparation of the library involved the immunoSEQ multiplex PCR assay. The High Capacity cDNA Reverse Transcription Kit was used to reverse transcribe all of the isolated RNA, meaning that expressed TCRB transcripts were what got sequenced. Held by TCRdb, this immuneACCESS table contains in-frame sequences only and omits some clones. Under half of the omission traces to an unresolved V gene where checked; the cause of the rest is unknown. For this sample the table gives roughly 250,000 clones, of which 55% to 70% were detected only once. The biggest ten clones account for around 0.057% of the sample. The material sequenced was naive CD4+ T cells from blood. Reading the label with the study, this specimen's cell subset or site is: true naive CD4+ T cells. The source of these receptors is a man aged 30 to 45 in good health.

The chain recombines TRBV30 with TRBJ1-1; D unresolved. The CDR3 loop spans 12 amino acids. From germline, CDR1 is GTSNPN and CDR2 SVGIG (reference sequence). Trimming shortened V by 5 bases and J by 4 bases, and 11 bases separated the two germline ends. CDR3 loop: CAWGQPGTEAFF. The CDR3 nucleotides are TGTGCCTGGGGCCAACCGGGCACTGAAGCTTTCTTT. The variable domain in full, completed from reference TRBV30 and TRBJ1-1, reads SQTIHQWPATLVQPVGSPLSLECTVEGTSNPNLYWYRQAAGRGLQLLFYSVGIGQISSEVPQNLSASRPQDRQFILSSKKLLLSDSGFYLCAWGQPGTEAFFGQGTRLTVV.

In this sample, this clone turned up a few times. CDR3 loop: CASSPRGQETQYF. As DNA, the CDR3 is TGCGCCAGCAGCCCCCGGGGCCAAGAGACCCAGTACTTC. The chain recombines TRBV5-1 with TRBJ2-5; TRBD2 is a possible D gene (5 bases). From germline, CDR1 is SGHRS and CDR2 YFSETQ. The CDR3 runs to 13 residues. Trimming stripped 4 bases from V and 1 base from J, with 8 bases between.

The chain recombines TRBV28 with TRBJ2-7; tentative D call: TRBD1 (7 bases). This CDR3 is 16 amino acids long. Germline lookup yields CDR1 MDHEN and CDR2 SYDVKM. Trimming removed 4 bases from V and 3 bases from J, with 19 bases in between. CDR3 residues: CASSYGPRQGLYEQYF. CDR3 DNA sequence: TGTGCCAGCAGTTATGGGCCCCGACAGGGACTCTACGAGCAGTACTTC. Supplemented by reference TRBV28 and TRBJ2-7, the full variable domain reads DVKVTQSSRYLVKRTGEKVFLECVQDMDHENMFWYRQDPGLGLRLIYFSYDVKMKEKGDIPEGYSVSREKKERFSLILESASTNQTSMYLCASSYGPRQGLYEQYFGPGTRLTVT.

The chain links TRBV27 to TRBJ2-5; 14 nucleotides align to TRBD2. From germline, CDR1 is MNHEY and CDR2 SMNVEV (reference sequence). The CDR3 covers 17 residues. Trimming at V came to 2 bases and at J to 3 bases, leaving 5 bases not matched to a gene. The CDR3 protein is CASSLGGLAGVEETQYF. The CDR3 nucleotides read TGTGCCAGCAGTTTAGGGGGACTAGCGGGAGTAGAAGAGACCCAGTACTTC.

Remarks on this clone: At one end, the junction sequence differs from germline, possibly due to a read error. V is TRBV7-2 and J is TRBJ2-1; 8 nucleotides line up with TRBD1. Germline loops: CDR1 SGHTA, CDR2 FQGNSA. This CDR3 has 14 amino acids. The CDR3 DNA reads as TGTGCCAGCACCCAAGGGGACAGGAAGGACCGTCTGGTCTTC. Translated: CASTQGDRKDRLVF.

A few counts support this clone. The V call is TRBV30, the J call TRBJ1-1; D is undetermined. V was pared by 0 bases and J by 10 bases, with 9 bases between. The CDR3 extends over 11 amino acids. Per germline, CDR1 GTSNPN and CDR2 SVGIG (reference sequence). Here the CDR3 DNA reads TGTGCCTGGAGTGTAATCGACGGAGCTTTCTTT. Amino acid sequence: CAWSVIDGAFF.

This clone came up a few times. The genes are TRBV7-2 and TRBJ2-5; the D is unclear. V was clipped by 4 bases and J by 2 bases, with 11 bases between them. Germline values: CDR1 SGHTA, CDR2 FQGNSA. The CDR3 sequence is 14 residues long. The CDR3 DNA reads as TGTGCCAGCAGCTCCCGGAGCAATCAAGAGACCCAGTACTTC. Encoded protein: CASSSRSNQETQYF.

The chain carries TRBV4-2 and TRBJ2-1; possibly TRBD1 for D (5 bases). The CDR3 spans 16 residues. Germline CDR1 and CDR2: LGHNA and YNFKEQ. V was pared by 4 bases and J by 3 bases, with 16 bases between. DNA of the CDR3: TGTGCCAGCAGCCCAGTGACAGAAAGGGGCTACAATGAGCAGTTCTTC. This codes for CASSPVTERGYNEQFF.

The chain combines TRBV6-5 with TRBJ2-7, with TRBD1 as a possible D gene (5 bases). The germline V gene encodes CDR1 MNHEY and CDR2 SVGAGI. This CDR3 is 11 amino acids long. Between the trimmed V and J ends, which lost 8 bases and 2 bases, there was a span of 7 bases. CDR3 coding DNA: TGTGCCAGCCAAGGGGCCTACGAGCAGTACTTC. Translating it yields CASQGAYEQYF.

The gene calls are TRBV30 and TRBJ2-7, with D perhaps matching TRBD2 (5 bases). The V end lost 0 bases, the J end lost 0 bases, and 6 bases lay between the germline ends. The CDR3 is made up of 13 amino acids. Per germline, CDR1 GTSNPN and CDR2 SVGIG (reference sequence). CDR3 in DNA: TGTGCCTGGAGTGTAACTAGCTCCTACGAGCAGTACTTC. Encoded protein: CAWSVTSSYEQYF.

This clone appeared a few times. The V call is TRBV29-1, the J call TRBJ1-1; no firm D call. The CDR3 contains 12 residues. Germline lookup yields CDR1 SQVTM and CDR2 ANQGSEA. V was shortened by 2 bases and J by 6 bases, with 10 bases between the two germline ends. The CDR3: CSVERIPSEAFF. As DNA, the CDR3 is TGCAGCGTTGAAAGGATCCCCTCTGAAGCTTTCTTT.

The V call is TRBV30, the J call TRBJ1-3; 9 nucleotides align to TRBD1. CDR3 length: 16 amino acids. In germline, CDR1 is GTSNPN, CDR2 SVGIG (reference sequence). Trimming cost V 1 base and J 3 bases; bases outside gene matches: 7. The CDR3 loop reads CAWSAGTGRFGNTIYF. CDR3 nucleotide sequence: TGTGCCTGGAGTGCAGGGACAGGGAGGTTTGGAAACACCATATATTTT.

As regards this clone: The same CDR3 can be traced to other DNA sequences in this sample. CDR3: CAWSRRTEAFF. The CDR3 nucleotides are TGTGCCTGGAGCAGGAGGACTGAAGCTTTCTTT. The rearrangement uses TRBV30 and TRBJ1-1; D gene ambiguous. V was cut by 3 bases and J by 5 bases, with 7 bases left in between. The CDR3 runs 11 residues. Germline V gene sequence: CDR1 GTSNPN, CDR2 SVGIG (reference sequence).

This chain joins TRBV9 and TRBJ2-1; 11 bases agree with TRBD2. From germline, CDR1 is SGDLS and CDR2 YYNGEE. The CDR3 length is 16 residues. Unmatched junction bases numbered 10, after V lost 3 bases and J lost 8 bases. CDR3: CASSASGTSGPDEQFF. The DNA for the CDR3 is TGTGCCAGCAGCGCGTCCGGGACTAGCGGCCCCGATGAGCAGTTCTTC.

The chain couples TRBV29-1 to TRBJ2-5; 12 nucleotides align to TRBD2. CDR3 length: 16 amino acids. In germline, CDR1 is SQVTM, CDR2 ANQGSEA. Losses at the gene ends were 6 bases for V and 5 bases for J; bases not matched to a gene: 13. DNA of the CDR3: TGCAGCGTCATCCCCCCTAGCGGGGGGGCCTATGAGACCCAGTACTTC. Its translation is CSVIPPSGGAYETQYF.

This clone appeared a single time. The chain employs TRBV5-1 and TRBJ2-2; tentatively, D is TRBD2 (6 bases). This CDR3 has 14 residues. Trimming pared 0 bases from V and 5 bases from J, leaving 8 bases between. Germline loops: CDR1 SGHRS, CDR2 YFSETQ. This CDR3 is CASSLAGSTGELFF. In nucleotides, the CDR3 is TGCGCCAGCAGCTTGGCCGGGAGTACCGGGGAGCTGTTTTTT. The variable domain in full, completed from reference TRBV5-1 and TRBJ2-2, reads KAGVTQTPRYLIKTRGQQVTLSCSPISGHRSVSWYQQTPGQGLQFLFEYFSETQRNKGNFPGRFSGRQFSNSRSEMNVSTLELGDSALYLCASSLAGSTGELFFGEGSRLTVL.

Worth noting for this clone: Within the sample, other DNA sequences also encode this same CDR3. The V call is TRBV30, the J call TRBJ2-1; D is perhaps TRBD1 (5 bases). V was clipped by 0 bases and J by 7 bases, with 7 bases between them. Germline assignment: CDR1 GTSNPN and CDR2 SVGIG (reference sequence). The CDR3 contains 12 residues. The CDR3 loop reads CAWSVRGNEQFF. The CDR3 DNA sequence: TGTGCCTGGAGTGTAAGGGGTAATGAGCAGTTCTTC. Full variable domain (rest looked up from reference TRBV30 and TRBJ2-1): SQTIHQWPATLVQPVGSPLSLECTVEGTSNPNLYWYRQAAGRGLQLLFYSVGIGQISSEVPQNLSASRPQDRQFILSSKKLLLSDSGFYLCAWSVRGNEQFFGPGTRLTVL.

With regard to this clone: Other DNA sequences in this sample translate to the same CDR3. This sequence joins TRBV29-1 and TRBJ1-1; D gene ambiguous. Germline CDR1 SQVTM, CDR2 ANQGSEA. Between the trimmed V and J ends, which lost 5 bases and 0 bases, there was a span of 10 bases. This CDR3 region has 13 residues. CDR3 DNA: TGCAGCGTTAGTGGGATCATGAACACTGAAGCTTTCTTT. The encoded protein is CSVSGIMNTEAFF.

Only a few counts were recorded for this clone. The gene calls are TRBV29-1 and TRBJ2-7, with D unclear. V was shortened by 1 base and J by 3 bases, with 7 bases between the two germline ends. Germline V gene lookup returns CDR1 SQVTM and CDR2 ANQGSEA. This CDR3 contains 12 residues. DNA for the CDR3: TGCAGCGTTGAAGGCTCGATCTACGAGCAGTACTTC. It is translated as CSVEGSIYEQYF.

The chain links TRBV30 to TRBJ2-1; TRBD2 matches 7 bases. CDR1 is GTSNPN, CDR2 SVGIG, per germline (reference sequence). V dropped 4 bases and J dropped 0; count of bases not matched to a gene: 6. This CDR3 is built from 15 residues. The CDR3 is CAWKRGSSSYNEQFF. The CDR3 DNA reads TGTGCCTGGAAGCGGGGCTCCAGCTCCTACAATGAGCAGTTCTTC.

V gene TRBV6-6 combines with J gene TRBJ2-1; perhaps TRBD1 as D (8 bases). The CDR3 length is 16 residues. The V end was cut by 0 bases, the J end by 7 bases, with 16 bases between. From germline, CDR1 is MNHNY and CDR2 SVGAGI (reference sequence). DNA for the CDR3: TGTGCCAGCAGTTACTCGACGTACAGGGGGGGAAATGAGCAGTTCTTC. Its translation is CASSYSTYRGGNEQFF.

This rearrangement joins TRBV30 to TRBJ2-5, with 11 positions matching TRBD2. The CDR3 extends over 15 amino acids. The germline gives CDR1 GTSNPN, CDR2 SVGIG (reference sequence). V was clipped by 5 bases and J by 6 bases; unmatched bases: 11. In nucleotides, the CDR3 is TGTGCCTGGTCCACTAGCGGGGGACTCCAGAAGACCCAGTACTTC. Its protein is CAWSTSGGLQKTQYF.

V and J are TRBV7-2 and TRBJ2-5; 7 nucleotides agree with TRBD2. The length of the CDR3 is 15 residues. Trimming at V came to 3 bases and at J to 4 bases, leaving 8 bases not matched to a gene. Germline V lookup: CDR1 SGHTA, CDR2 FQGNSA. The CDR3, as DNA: TGTGCCAGCAGCTTGGGTCCGGGGGGACCAGAGACCCAGTACTTC. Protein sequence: CASSLGPGGPETQYF.

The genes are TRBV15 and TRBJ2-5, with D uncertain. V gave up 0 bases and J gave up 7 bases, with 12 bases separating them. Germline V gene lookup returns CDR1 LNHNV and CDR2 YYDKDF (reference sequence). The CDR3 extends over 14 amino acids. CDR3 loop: CATSRDRVQMTQYF. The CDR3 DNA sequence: TGTGCCACCAGCAGAGATCGGGTTCAGATGACCCAGTACTTC.

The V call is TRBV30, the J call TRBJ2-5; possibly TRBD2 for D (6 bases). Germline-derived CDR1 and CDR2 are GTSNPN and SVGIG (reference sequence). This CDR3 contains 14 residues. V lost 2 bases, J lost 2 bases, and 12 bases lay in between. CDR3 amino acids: CAWSLPGGQETQYF. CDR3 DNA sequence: TGTGCCTGGAGTCTCCCCGGGGGACAAGAGACCCAGTACTTC.

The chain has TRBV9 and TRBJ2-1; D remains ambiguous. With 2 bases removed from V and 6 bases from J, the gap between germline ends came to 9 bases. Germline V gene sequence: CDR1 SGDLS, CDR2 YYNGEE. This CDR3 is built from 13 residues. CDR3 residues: CASSVLLSNEQFF. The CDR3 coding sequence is TGTGCCAGCAGCGTCCTCCTTTCCAATGAGCAGTTCTTC.

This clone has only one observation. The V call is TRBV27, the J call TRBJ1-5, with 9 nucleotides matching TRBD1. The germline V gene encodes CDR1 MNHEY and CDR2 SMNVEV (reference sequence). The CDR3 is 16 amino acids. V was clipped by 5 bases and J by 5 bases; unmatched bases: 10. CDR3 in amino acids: CASSPLGQGTDQPQHF. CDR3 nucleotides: TGTGCCAGCAGTCCCCTAGGACAGGGGACCGATCAGCCCCAGCATTTT.

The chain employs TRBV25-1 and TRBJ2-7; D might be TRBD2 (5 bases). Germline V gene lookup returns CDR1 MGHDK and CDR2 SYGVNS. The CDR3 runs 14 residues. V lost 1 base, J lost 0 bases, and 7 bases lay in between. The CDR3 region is CASSELRDSYEQYF. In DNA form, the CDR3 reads TGTGCCAGCAGTGAATTACGGGACTCCTACGAGCAGTACTTC.

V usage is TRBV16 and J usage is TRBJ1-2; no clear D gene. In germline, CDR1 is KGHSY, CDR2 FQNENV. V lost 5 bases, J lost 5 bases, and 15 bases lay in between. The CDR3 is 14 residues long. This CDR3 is CASSAPFGLYGYTF. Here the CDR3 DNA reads TGTGCCAGCAGCGCACCTTTCGGGTTGTATGGCTACACCTTC. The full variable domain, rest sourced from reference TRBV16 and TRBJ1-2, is GEEVAQTPKHLVRGEGQKAKLYCAPIKGHSYVFWYQQVLKNEFKFLISFQNENVFDETGMPKERFSAKCLPNSPCSLEIQATKLEDSAVYFCASSAPFGLYGYTFGSGTRLTVV.